The 9 T cell receptor beta chains below were found in one sample sequenced in a study of blood T cell repertoires in COVID-19. Sequencing used immunoSEQ multiplex PCR; TCRdb keeps in-frame clones, though not all of them. The sample shows more than 70,000 clones, 79% of them seen only once. Sequencing was done on a sample of peripheral blood. These receptor sequences come from a human donor in a cohort sampled during active COVID-19.

The chain uses TRBV10-3 and TRBJ2-1; the D gene is possibly TRBD1 (6 bases). V was clipped by 10 bases and J by 4 bases, with 8 bases between them. Germline values: CDR1 ENHRY, CDR2 SYGVKD. The CDR3 sequence is 11 residues long. The CDR3 sequence: CATTGYNEQFF. The CDR3 nucleotides read TGTGCCACTACAGGGTACAATGAGCAGTTCTTC.

The CDR3 DNA follows: TGTGCCAGCAGTCTCCCCGGGGACAGGGTCCCCTACGAGCAGTACTTC. The encoded protein is CASSLPGDRVPYEQYF. The V call is TRBV6-6, the J call TRBJ2-7; 9 nucleotides agree with TRBD1. The germline V gene has CDR1 MNHNY and CDR2 SVGAGI (reference sequence). Trimming removed 5 bases from V and 2 bases from J; junction bases left unmatched: 10. The CDR3 consists of 16 residues.

This sequence joins TRBV7-2 and TRBJ2-3; 10 nucleotides line up with TRBD2. V lost 5 bases and J lost 4; bases outside the gene matches: 6. There are 15 residues in the CDR3. In germline, CDR1 is SGHTA, CDR2 FQGNSA. CDR3 in amino acids: CASSQSSGRPDTQYF. The CDR3 region has the DNA TGTGCCAGCAGCCAATCTAGCGGGAGACCAGATACGCAGTATTTT.

This chain uses TRBV2 with TRBJ2-1; 9 positions agree with TRBD2. The CDR3 consists of 14 residues. V lost 6 bases, J lost 3 bases, and 3 bases stayed unmatched. Looked up from germline, CDR1 is SNHLY and CDR2 is FYNNEI. CDR3 loop: CASRSGRFYNEQFF. In DNA form, the CDR3 reads TGTGCCAGCAGGAGCGGGAGGTTCTACAATGAGCAGTTCTTC.

The rearrangement uses TRBV19 and TRBJ2-5; TRBD1 matches at 9 bases. CDR1 is LNHDA, CDR2 SQIVND, per germline (reference sequence). The CDR3 loop spans 14 amino acids. With 4 bases clipped from V and 5 bases from J, the junction kept 5 bases outside the gene matches. The CDR3 reads CASSTSGTGETQYF. Written as DNA, the CDR3 is TGTGCCAGTAGTACATCCGGGACAGGGGAGACCCAGTACTTC.

As concerns this clone: This may be a read error, as it is one base from a much larger clone. V gene TRBV28 combines with J gene TRBJ2-7, with TRBD2 identical over 11 bases. This CDR3 region has 14 residues. The J segment lost 3 bases and the V segment lost 4 bases, leaving 2 bases of the junction unmatched. Germline loops: CDR1 MDHEN, CDR2 SYDVKM. As DNA, the CDR3 is TGTGCCAGCAGTTACGGGACTAGCGGCTACGAGCAGTACTTC. Protein: CASSYGTSGYEQYF.

The rearrangement uses TRBV5-4 and TRBJ2-3, with a weak D call TRBD2 (6 bases). Germline CDR1 and CDR2: SGHNT and YYREEE (reference sequence). Trimming cost V 4 bases and J 1 base, with 13 bases left between them. The CDR3 contains 15 residues. CDR3: CASSPGWRGTDTQYF. The DNA of the CDR3 is TGTGCCAGCAGCCCTGGTTGGAGGGGCACAGATACGCAGTATTTT.

The rearrangement links TRBV18 to TRBJ2-7; 9 nucleotides match TRBD1. The CDR3 has 14 residues. Looked up from germline, CDR1 is KGHSH and CDR2 is LQKENI. J lost 2 bases, V lost 3 bases, and 2 bases had no gene match. This chain's CDR3 is CASSPGTGTYEQYF. The CDR3 DNA is TGTGCCAGCTCACCGGGGACAGGGACCTACGAGCAGTACTTC. The full variable domain, in which reference TRBV18 and TRBJ2-7 provide the parts outside the CDR3, is NAGVMQNPRHLVRRRGQEARLRCSPMKGHSHVYWYRQLPEEGLKFMVYLQKENIIDESGMPKERFSAEFPKEGPSILRIQQVVRGDSAAYFCASSPGTGTYEQYFGPGTRLTVT.

This clone was found a few times. The rearrangement links TRBV18 to TRBJ2-7; TRBD2 matches 9 bases. V gave up 1 base and J gave up 5 bases; unmatched junction bases: 3. The CDR3 consists of 14 residues. Germline CDR1 reads KGHSH; CDR2 reads LQKENI. The CDR3 nucleotides read TGTGCCAGCTCACCACGGGTAGCGGGAGACGAGCAGTACTTC. This translates into CASSPRVAGDEQYF. Variable domain in full (rest from reference TRBV18 and TRBJ2-7): NAGVMQNPRHLVRRRGQEARLRCSPMKGHSHVYWYRQLPEEGLKFMVYLQKENIIDESGMPKERFSAEFPKEGPSILRIQQVVRGDSAAYFCASSPRVAGDEQYFGPGTRLTVT.